The rows below give T cell receptor beta chains drawn from one sample of a study of OX40 agonist ivuxolimab in advanced cancers. Some clones are missing from TCRdb's copy, which holds only in-frame ones; the method was immunoSEQ multiplex PCR. Seen here are tens of thousands of clones, over 80% observed once, and the top ten hold approximately 0.39%. The sequencing here drew on CD4+ or CD8+ T cells sorted from blood, taken in a trial of the OX40 agonist ivuxolimab. The receptor source for this set is an adult with an advanced solid tumor such as melanoma, head and neck, liver or kidney cancer. Both conserved end residues are part of each CDR3. A D gene is named only where the DNA matches it firmly. Not every row has a clone size; where given, it reads once, few, many or a size class.

>NA|TRBV19|TRBD1|TRBJ2-1
TGTGCCAGTAGTAACAGGGGGGCTCTTTTAAATGAGCAGTTCTTC
CASSNRGALLNEQFF
>once|TRBV11-3|NA|TRBJ1-4
TGTGCCAGCAGCCTAGGACCGAGTAATGAAAAACTGTTTTTT
CASSLGPSNEKLFF
>NA|TRBV11-3|NA|TRBJ1-2
TGTGCCAGCAGCTCGGGGGACTATGGCTACACCTTC
CASSSGDYGYTF
>NA|TRBV7-2|TRBD2|TRBJ2-3
TGTGCCAGCAGCTTAGGAGGGGGACTAGCGGGCCGCCCAGATACGCAGTATTTT
CASSLGGGLAGRPDTQYF
>NA|TRBV4-1|TRBD2|TRBJ2-7
TGCGCCAGCAGCCAAGTGTCTGCGGGAGGGCACTACGAGCAGTACTTC
CASSQVSAGGHYEQYF
>NA|TRBV28|TRBD1|TRBJ2-7
TGTGCCAGCAGCCTTTCCGGGACAGTATACGAGCAGTACTTC
CASSLSGTVYEQYF
>once|TRBV6-4|TRBD1|TRBJ2-7
TGTGCCAGCAGTGGTTGGGGAGCACAGGGGATAGTCCACGAGCAGTACTTC
CASSGWGAQGIVHEQYF
>NA|TRBV18|NA|TRBJ1-2
TGTGCCAGCTCACAGGGTGGCTATGGCTACACCTTC
CASSQGGYGYTF
>once|TRBV7-2|TRBD2|TRBJ2-3
TGTGCCAGCAGCTTAGGGACTAGTGACTATTTT
CASSLGTSDYF
>NA|TRBV18|NA|TRBJ2-4
TGTGCCAGCTCATCAACCTTTACAGGGTCGAGCATTCAGTACTTC
CASSSTFTGSSIQYF
>NA|TRBV5-4|NA|TRBJ1-1
TGTGCCAGCAGCACTCCGGGACTAAACTCTGAAGCTTTCTTT
CASSTPGLNSEAFF
>NA|TRBV28|TRBD2|TRBJ2-1
TGTGCCAGCAGTTTTGCGGGAGGGCCTAATGAGCAGTTCTTC
CASSFAGGPNEQFF
>NA|TRBV10-3|NA|TRBJ1-1
TGTGCCATCAGTGAGTCTAACAGGAACACTGAAGCTTTCTTT
CAISESNRNTEAFF
>NA|TRBV4-1|NA|TRBJ1-1
TGCGCCAGCAGCCGACCCCAGGGCTCTGAAGCTTTCTTT
CASSRPQGSEAFF